The 7 T cell receptor beta chains reported below all come from one sample, sequenced in a study of T cell changes during pregnancy in multiple sclerosis. Clones were sequenced by immunoSEQ multiplex PCR, and TCRdb holds only the in-frame ones, with some missing. The sample lists 74,000 or so clones, over 85% occurring once. The sample consisted of CD4+ T cells from peripheral blood mononuclear cells, taken before pregnancy. Receptor source: a female donor with multiple sclerosis, enrolled in a pregnancy study.

The rearrangement links TRBV7-3 to TRBJ2-1, with a weak D call TRBD2 (6 bases). Trimming took off 1 base at V and 10 bases at J, with 17 bases between the two ends. Germline V gene data show CDR1 as SGHTA and CDR2 as FQGTGA. The CDR3 covers 15 residues. The CDR3 is CASSLSGSGGAEQFF. The CDR3 bases are TGTGCCAGCAGCTTAAGCGGTAGCGGAGGAGCCGAGCAGTTCTTC.

This chain connects TRBV15 to TRBJ2-2, with D tentatively TRBD1 (5 bases). The CDR3 has 15 amino acids. Germline values: CDR1 LNHNV, CDR2 YYDKDF (reference sequence). Trimming left V 3 bases short and J 1 base short, with 9 bases between. Here the CDR3 reads CATSRKGVNTGELFF. In DNA, the CDR3 is TGTGCCACCAGCAGGAAAGGGGTGAACACCGGGGAGCTGTTTTTT.

The V call is TRBV9, the J call TRBJ1-2; D gene unclear. The CDR3 runs 13 residues. CDR1 is SGDLS and CDR2 is YYNGEE in the germline V gene. V dropped 4 bases and J dropped 0 bases, with 7 bases sitting between them. In DNA, the CDR3 is TGTGCCAGCAGCACTCGGGCTAACTATGGCTACACCTTC. It encodes CASSTRANYGYTF.

V gene TRBV30 combines with J gene TRBJ2-2; 7 bases are a match to TRBD1. There are 14 residues in the CDR3. The V and J ends lost 1 base and 5 bases, in that order; junction bases with no gene match: 4. Per the germline V gene, CDR1 is GTSNPN and CDR2 is SVGIG (reference sequence). The CDR3 protein is CAWSALQGTGELFF. The DNA of the CDR3 is TGTGCCTGGAGTGCCTTACAGGGGACCGGGGAGCTGTTTTTT.

The chain is built from TRBV2 and TRBJ1-5; D perhaps matches TRBD1 (6 bases). Germline CDR1 reads SNHLY; CDR2 reads FYNNEI. Trimming shortened V by 2 bases and J by 3 bases, and 8 bases separated the two germline ends. The CDR3 has 14 residues. CDR3 protein: CASSERDNNQPQHF. The CDR3 DNA follows: TGTGCCAGCAGTGAACGGGACAACAATCAGCCCCAGCATTTT.

V gene TRBV6-5 combines with J gene TRBJ1-5; TRBD1 agrees at 8 bases. After removal of 5 bases from V and 3 bases from J, the junction contained 3 bases not matched to a gene. CDR3 size: 14 residues. Germline CDR1 reads MNHEY; CDR2 reads SVGAGI. CDR3 nucleotides: TGTGCCAGCAGTCGACAGGGGAACAATCAGCCCCAGCATTTT. Its translation is CASSRQGNNQPQHF.

This clone is a singleton in its sample. The V gene is TRBV7-9, the J gene TRBJ1-5; 7 bases align to TRBD1. CDR3 length: 16 amino acids. V was clipped by 1 base and J by 6 bases; unmatched bases: 9. Germline CDR1 and CDR2: SEHNR and FQNEAQ (reference sequence). CDR3 sequence (DNA): TGTGCCAGCAGCTTAGGTGCAGGGGGTGAAGTTCAGCCCCAGCATTTT. It encodes CASSLGAGGEVQPQHF.